The clone carrying this T cell receptor (beta chain) has at least ten counts. CDR1 and CDR2 (germline): SGHRS, YFSETQ. The junction had 5 bases not matched to a gene; V was cut back by 6 bases and J by 1 base. The CDR3 has 14 amino acids. This record belongs to a study of identical twins. Unique molecular identifiers were in the cDNA, with template-switch universal primer binding. TCRdb called the 5' RACE reads again in MiXCR, with one record for every CDR3 protein. Of some 690,000 distinct CDR3 sequences in the sample, over 20% were seen once. These records were also assigned to another study, of T cells expressing NK-cell markers. This second report adds: Dominant NKG2C+ clonotypes accounted for roughly 1.0-7.0% of CD8+ T cells in a handful of donors.

The chain links TRBV5-1 to TRBJ1-1; 8 positions agree with TRBD1. The material sequenced was PBMCs. This TCR derives from a woman between 18 and 29 years old in good health. CDR3 region: CASNSGTGNTEAFF. DNA of the CDR3: TGCGCCAGCAACTCCGGGACAGGGAACACTGAAGCTTTCTTT.